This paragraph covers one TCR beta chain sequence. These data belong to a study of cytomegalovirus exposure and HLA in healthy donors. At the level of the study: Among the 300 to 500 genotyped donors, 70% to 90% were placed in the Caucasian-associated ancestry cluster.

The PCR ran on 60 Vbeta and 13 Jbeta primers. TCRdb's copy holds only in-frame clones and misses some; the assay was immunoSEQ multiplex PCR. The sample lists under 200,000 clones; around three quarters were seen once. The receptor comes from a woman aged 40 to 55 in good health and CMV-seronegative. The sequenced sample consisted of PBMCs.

The DNA for the CDR3 is TGTGCCAGCAGCTACCCAGGGTCGGACATCCGACGCGGTGGGTCACCCCTCCACTTT. As protein: CASSYPGSDIRRGGSPLHF. The chain combines TRBV7-2 with TRBJ1-6; maybe TRBD1 (5 bases). This CDR3 has 19 residues. V was cut by 4 bases and J by 10 bases, with 29 bases left in between. Germline V CDR1 and CDR2: SGHTA, FQGNSA.